The 20 T cell receptor beta chains below all came from one sample that was sequenced in a study of OX40 agonist ivuxolimab in advanced cancers. TCRdb's table, derived via immunoSEQ multiplex PCR, lists solely in-frame clones and lacks some. Altogether fewer than 70,000 clones are present, about 85% being singletons, with the ten largest covering about 3%. Sequenced here: CD4+ or CD8+ T cells sorted from blood, sampled in a trial of the OX40 agonist ivuxolimab. The source is an adult with an advanced solid tumor such as melanoma, head and neck, liver or kidney cancer.

The V gene is TRBV6-1, the J gene TRBJ1-2; 7 bases line up with TRBD1. CDR1 is MNHNS, CDR2 SASEGT, per germline. The CDR3 spans 12 residues. Trimming cost V 7 bases and J 4 bases; bases outside gene matches: 3. CDR3 DNA: TGTGCCAGCATCTGGGACAGCTATGGCTACACCTTC. As protein: CASIWDSYGYTF.

The CDR3 protein is CASSRQGAGTDTQYF. CDR3 sequence (DNA): TGTGCCAGCAGCCGACAGGGGGCTGGCACAGATACGCAGTATTTT. V and J are TRBV28 and TRBJ2-3, with 10 bases that match TRBD1. With V trimmed by 6 bases and J by 1 base, 4 bases remained unmatched. The germline gives CDR1 MDHEN, CDR2 SYDVKM. This CDR3 has 15 amino acids.

V usage is TRBV18 and J usage is TRBJ1-2, with TRBD1 matching 7 bases. This CDR3 has 13 residues. Germline CDR1 reads KGHSH; CDR2 reads LQKENI. With 6 bases clipped from V and 8 bases from J, the junction kept 9 bases outside the gene matches. The CDR3 loop reads CASSLRQGEGYTF. CDR3 in DNA: TGTGCCAGCTCTCTCCGACAGGGCGAAGGCTACACCTTC. Based on the CDR3 plus reference TRBV18 and TRBJ1-2, the full variable domain is NAGVMQNPRHLVRRRGQEARLRCSPMKGHSHVYWYRQLPEEGLKFMVYLQKENIIDESGMPKERFSAEFPKEGPSILRIQQVVRGDSAAYFCASSLRQGEGYTFGSGTRLTVV.

This chain links TRBV2 with TRBJ1-4; no firm D call. The germline V gene encodes CDR1 SNHLY and CDR2 FYNNEI. The CDR3 has 12 amino acids. Trimming took 5 bases from V and 16 from J, leaving 17 bases between them. The CDR3 reads CASSSDPGRRFF. In nucleotides, the CDR3 is TGTGCCAGCAGTTCTGATCCTGGCCGTAGGTTTTTT.

The gene calls are TRBV7-8 and TRBJ2-3, with D possibly matching TRBD2 (6 bases). The CDR3 runs to 16 residues. Germline V gene lookup returns CDR1 SGHVS and CDR2 FQNEAQ. Trimming removed 4 bases at V and 6 bases at J, with 20 bases between. The CDR3 is CASSYPASRAGDTQYF. CDR3 nucleotides: TGTGCCAGCAGCTATCCGGCTAGTCGCGCGGGGGATACGCAGTATTTT. Full variable domain (missing parts from reference TRBV7-8 and TRBJ2-3): GAGVSQSPRYKVAKRGQDVALRCDPISGHVSLFWYQQALGQGPEFLTYFQNEAQLDKSGLPSDRFFAERPEGSVSTLKIQRTQQEDSAVYLCASSYPASRAGDTQYFGPGTRLTVL.

The chain recombines TRBV5-1 with TRBJ2-1; 13 bases agree with TRBD2. The trim removed 1 base at V and 7 bases at J, leaving 8 bases unmatched. The CDR3 contains 17 residues. The V gene's germline CDR1 is SGHRS and CDR2 YFSETQ. In DNA, the CDR3 is TGCGCCAGCAGCTTGCCCGGGACTAGCGGGATGGGTAATGAGCAGTTCTTC. This gives the protein CASSLPGTSGMGNEQFF.

V gene TRBV4-3 combines with J gene TRBJ2-1; D gene unclear. Trimming stripped 0 bases from V and 6 bases from J, with 21 bases between. The length of the CDR3 is 18 residues. Germline V gene sequence: CDR1 LGHNA, CDR2 YSLEER. The CDR3 DNA sequence: TGCGCCAGCAGCCAAGATCCCGTGGCGGATAATTGGTCCAATGAGCAGTTCTTC. Protein: CASSQDPVADNWSNEQFF.

The CDR3, as DNA: TGTGCCAGCAAGGATCGAGATAGCAATCAGCCCCAGCATTTT. It is translated as CASKDRDSNQPQHF. The chain joins TRBV6-6 to TRBJ1-5; D is uncertain. V was shortened by 7 bases and J by 0 bases, with 10 bases between the two germline ends. The CDR3 spans 14 residues. CDR1 is MNHNY, CDR2 SVGAGI, per germline (reference sequence).

The chain joins TRBV18 to TRBJ1-1; D not certain. The germline V gene encodes CDR1 KGHSH and CDR2 LQKENI. With 6 bases removed from V and 1 base from J, the gap between germline ends came to 9 bases. This CDR3 contains 13 residues. CDR3 amino acids: CASSLPRNTEAFF. The CDR3, as DNA: TGTGCCAGCTCCCTACCTAGGAACACTGAAGCTTTCTTT.

A few counts support this clone. The J gene is TRBJ2-3, the V gene TRBV5-1; D gene ambiguous. Trimming cost V 5 bases and J 0 bases, with 16 bases left between them. Germline lookup yields CDR1 SGHRS and CDR2 YFSETQ. The CDR3 covers 16 residues. The CDR3 DNA sequence: TGCGCCAGCAGAGCCGACACACAACTTAGCACAGATACGCAGTATTTT. Protein: CASRADTQLSTDTQYF.

The CDR3 DNA reads as TGTGCCAGCAGTGAAAGGGTTACAGGGATAGGAAAACTGTTTTTT. Amino acid sequence: CASSERVTGIGKLFF. The chain employs TRBV6-1 and TRBJ1-4, with D maybe TRBD1 (6 bases). Trimming stripped 2 bases from V and 10 bases from J, with 17 bases between. Germline V lookup: CDR1 MNHNS, CDR2 SASEGT. The CDR3 covers 15 residues.

The V gene is TRBV21-1, the J gene TRBJ2-2; the D segment call TRBD2 is taken from the table without a DNA check. TRBV21-1 is described as a pseudogene. There are 15 residues in the CDR3. The CDR3 coding sequence is TGTGCCAGCAGCCCCCGCGGGACTGACACCGGGGAGCTGTTTTTT. It is translated as CASSPRGTDTGELFF.

The V gene is TRBV7-8, the J gene TRBJ2-7; the match to TRBD1 covers 7 bases. There are 17 residues in the CDR3. Germline V lookup: CDR1 SGHVS, CDR2 FQNEAQ. Losses at the gene ends were 3 bases for V and 4 bases for J; bases not matched to a gene: 15. Here the CDR3 reads CASSFDRTGPISYEQYF. Here the CDR3 DNA reads TGTGCCAGCAGCTTCGATAGGACAGGACCTATTTCATACGAGCAGTACTTC.

The chain uses TRBV6-1 and TRBJ2-4; 7 bases align to TRBD1. From germline, CDR1 is MNHNS and CDR2 SASEGT. The CDR3 has 13 residues. The junction had 6 bases not matched to a gene; V was cut back by 6 bases and J by 7 bases. The CDR3 region is CASRPGQVNIQYF. CDR3 nucleotide sequence: TGTGCCAGCAGACCAGGACAGGTCAACATTCAGTACTTC.

The chain recombines TRBV6-5 with TRBJ1-2; D gene ambiguous. The CDR3 contains 14 residues. V lost 10 bases to trimming and J lost 7 bases, with 22 bases between them. The germline V gene has CDR1 MNHEY and CDR2 SVGAGI. In nucleotides, the CDR3 is TGTGCCACCTCGAACAGCGCCTATATTACTGGCTACACCTTC. The encoded protein is CATSNSAYITGYTF.

The chain couples TRBV5-1 to TRBJ2-1; D is possibly TRBD2 (7 bases). The CDR3 spans 16 residues. V was trimmed by 0 bases and J by 5 bases, leaving 15 bases between them. CDR1 is SGHRS and CDR2 is YFSETQ in the germline V gene. For the CDR3, the DNA is TGCGCCAGCAGCTTGGCCAGGCTAGGGGGGGACAATGAGCAGTTCTTC. It codes for CASSLARLGGDNEQFF.

This clone was seen a few times. This chain joins TRBV7-9 and TRBJ2-7; D remains unclear. Trimming removed 2 bases at V and 2 bases at J, with 10 bases between. The CDR3 covers 14 residues. Germline V gene data show CDR1 as SEHNR and CDR2 as FQNEAQ (reference sequence). CDR3 sequence: CASSLQRGAYEQYF. The CDR3 DNA sequence: TGTGCCAGCAGCTTACAGCGAGGAGCCTACGAGCAGTACTTC.

The chain carries TRBV29-1 and TRBJ2-3, with D perhaps matching TRBD1 or TRBD2 (5 bases each). This CDR3 has 15 residues. The V and J ends lost 2 bases and 6 bases respectively, with 18 bases between them. Germline lookup yields CDR1 SQVTM and CDR2 ANQGSEA. The CDR3 DNA reads as TGCAGCGTTGAAACCCCGGCGAGGGGCGGGGATACGCAGTATTTT. It specifies CSVETPARGGDTQYF.

As to this clone: Within the sample, other DNA sequences also encode this same CDR3. This chain uses TRBV18 with TRBJ2-7; a weak D match, TRBD1 (5 bases). Looked up from germline, CDR1 is KGHSH and CDR2 is LQKENI. With 5 bases removed from V and 2 bases from J, the gap between germline ends came to 10 bases. The CDR3 covers 13 residues. The CDR3 DNA reads TGTGCCAGCTCAGGTGACAGAGCCTACGAGCAGTACTTC. This codes for CASSGDRAYEQYF.

The rearrangement joins TRBV30 to TRBJ2-2, with 7 bases aligning to TRBD1. This CDR3 is built from 15 residues. V was pared by 0 bases and J by 4 bases, with 5 bases of the junction left unmatched. Germline CDR1 is GTSNPN and CDR2 is SVGIG (reference sequence). The chain's CDR3 is CAWSVSGQSTGELFF. As DNA, the CDR3 is TGTGCCTGGAGTGTGTCGGGACAGAGCACCGGGGAGCTGTTTTTT.